This entry lists 16 T cell receptor beta chains sequenced from one sample in a study of cytomegalovirus exposure and HLA in healthy donors. PCR used 60 Vbeta primers and 13 Jbeta primers. Using immunoSEQ multiplex PCR, the repertoire was profiled, and TCRdb retains in-frame clones only, with some absent. This sample has approximately 130,000 clones, with approximately 78% found just once. The sequenced material came from PBMCs. The receptors derive from a woman in her thirties or forties in good health and CMV-seronegative.

This clone was recorded a few times. V is TRBV28 and J is TRBJ1-2, with D perhaps matching TRBD1 (6 bases). This CDR3 has 15 amino acids. CDR1 MDHEN and CDR2 SYDVKM come from the germline V gene. The V gene lost 6 bases and the J gene lost 4 bases, with 18 bases spanning the gap. The CDR3 coding sequence is TGTGCCAGCAGCCGCGACGGGGGGCGGATCTATGGCTACACCTTC. Protein sequence: CASSRDGGRIYGYTF.

This clone was picked up a small number of times. V is TRBV7-9 and J is TRBJ2-3, with a weak D call TRBD1 (6 bases). The CDR3 has 14 amino acids. V lost 4 bases, J lost 3 bases, and 11 bases lay in between. The germline V gene has CDR1 SEHNR and CDR2 FQNEAQ (reference sequence). Written as DNA, the CDR3 is TGTGCCAGCAGCTACAGGGAGTCGACAGATACGCAGTATTTT. It specifies CASSYRESTDTQYF.

The V and J genes are TRBV7-2 and TRBJ2-2; 10 positions match TRBD2. The CDR3 totals 15 residues. Germline V gene lookup returns CDR1 SGHTA and CDR2 FQGNSA. The trim removed 4 bases at V and 6 bases at J, leaving 5 bases unmatched. The CDR3 here is CASSSLAGVAGELFF. The DNA for the CDR3 is TGTGCCAGCAGCTCTCTAGCGGGAGTAGCCGGGGAGCTGTTTTTT.

The chain carries TRBV2 and TRBJ2-1; TRBD2 aligns across 10 bases. J lost 7 bases, V lost 2 bases, and 11 bases had no gene match. CDR1 SNHLY and CDR2 FYNNEI come from the germline V gene. This CDR3 spans 17 amino acids. DNA of the CDR3: TGTGCCAGCAGTGAAACCCCCCCACTAGCGGGAAGGAATGAGCAGTTCTTC. It encodes CASSETPPLAGRNEQFF.

The chain links TRBV6-6 to TRBJ1-2, with D possibly being TRBD1 (6 bases). Looked up from germline, CDR1 is MNHNY and CDR2 is SVGAGI (reference sequence). The CDR3 is made up of 14 amino acids. The germline V and J ends were trimmed by 9 bases and 4 bases, with 18 bases remaining between them. The CDR3 nucleotides read TGTGCCAGTGACAGGTTGGGGCTCGGCTATGGCTACACCTTC. This codes for CASDRLGLGYGYTF.

V and J are TRBV11-3 and TRBJ1-1, with a tentative D call TRBD1 (5 bases). V was trimmed by 1 base and J by 3 bases, leaving 9 bases between them. The CDR3 is 14 residues long. The V gene's germline CDR1 is SGHNT and CDR2 YENEEA. In nucleotides, the CDR3 is TGTGCCAGCAGCTTAGCCAGGGTGGACACTGAAGCTTTCTTT. It codes for CASSLARVDTEAFF.

V is TRBV9 and J is TRBJ1-1; tentative D call: TRBD1 (5 bases). The V end lost 5 bases, the J end lost 9 bases, and 11 bases lay between the germline ends. The germline V gene has CDR1 SGDLS and CDR2 YYNGEE. The CDR3 consists of 11 residues. The CDR3 reads CASRQGGKAFF. CDR3 bases: TGTGCCAGCAGGCAGGGCGGGAAAGCTTTCTTT.

The chain has TRBV27 and TRBJ2-3; D is uncertain. V shed 2 bases and J shed 4 bases, with 16 bases lying between them. Looked up from germline, CDR1 is MNHEY and CDR2 is SMNVEV (reference sequence). CDR3 length: 16 residues. CDR3 bases: TGTGCCAGCAGTTTAACAGTGGGCGTCTGGTCAGATACGCAGTATTTT. Protein sequence: CASSLTVGVWSDTQYF.

In this sample, this clone turned up once. The rearrangement links TRBV11-2 to TRBJ2-7; 8 bases fit TRBD1. Per the germline V gene, CDR1 is SGHAT and CDR2 is FQNNGV. The CDR3 consists of 13 residues. V shed 5 bases, J shed 1 base, and the junction held 1 base outside the gene matches. The CDR3 DNA sequence: TGTGCCAGCAGCACAGGGGGATCCTACGAGCAGTACTTC. Translation: CASSTGGSYEQYF.

This clone showed up just once. V and J are TRBV10-3 and TRBJ2-3, with 12 bases identical to TRBD2. The length of the CDR3 is 18 residues. In germline, CDR1 is ENHRY, CDR2 SYGVKD. V lost 0 bases and J lost 4; bases outside the gene matches: 8. The DNA for the CDR3 is TGTGCCATCAGTGAGTCGATGTTTCTAGCGGGAGGGGCAGATACGCAGTATTTT. As protein: CAISESMFLAGGADTQYF.

V usage is TRBV28 and J usage is TRBJ1-1; 7 nucleotides match TRBD1. V lost 6 bases and J lost 7; bases outside the gene matches: 8. CDR3 length: 13 amino acids. The V gene's germline CDR1 is MDHEN and CDR2 SYDVKM. CDR3 in DNA: TGTGCCAGCAGGATACAGGGGAGAAGTGAAGCTTTCTTT. Its protein product is CASRIQGRSEAFF.

The chain recombines TRBV4-3 with TRBJ2-1; 7 bases line up with TRBD2. Germline V CDR1 and CDR2: LGHNA, YSLEER. This CDR3 contains 16 residues. Trimming took 0 bases from V and 5 from J; bases not matched to a gene: 7. As DNA, the CDR3 is TGCGCCAGCAGCCAAGACCTCCGGGAGGCAAACAATGAGCAGTTCTTC. This encodes CASSQDLREANNEQFF.

This clone has only one observation. The V gene is TRBV28, the J gene TRBJ1-2; 7 positions agree with TRBD1. The CDR3 spans 15 residues. CDR1 is MDHEN, CDR2 SYDVKM, per germline. The trim removed 4 bases at V and 4 bases at J, leaving 9 bases unmatched. The CDR3 loop reads CASSWLRGRGYGYTF. CDR3 nucleotide sequence: TGTGCCAGCAGTTGGTTGAGGGGGCGGGGCTATGGCTACACCTTC.

This chain joins TRBV27 and TRBJ2-3, with TRBD2 matching 7 bases. The V gene's germline CDR1 is MNHEY and CDR2 SMNVEV (reference sequence). The CDR3 extends over 15 amino acids. J was trimmed by 1 base and V by 9 bases; bases with no gene match: 10. Here the CDR3 DNA reads TGTGCCAGTAAAAGTGGGCTAGCGGGCACAGATACGCAGTATTTT. The encoded protein is CASKSGLAGTDTQYF.

The gene calls are TRBV18 and TRBJ2-3; D is unclear. Germline values: CDR1 KGHSH, CDR2 LQKENI. V was pared by 5 bases and J by 1 base, with 7 bases between. CDR3 length: 13 residues. As DNA, the CDR3 is TGTGCCAGCTCAATGGGCCGCACAGATACGCAGTATTTT. Its translation: CASSMGRTDTQYF.

The gene calls are TRBV6-6 and TRBJ2-2; D unclear. The CDR3 consists of 12 residues. Trimming left V 4 bases short and J 3 bases short, with 3 bases between. The germline gives CDR1 MNHNY, CDR2 SVGAGI (reference sequence). In DNA, the CDR3 is TGTGCCAGCAGTTCTTACACCGGGGAGCTGTTTTTT. Translated: CASSSYTGELFF.